A selection of T cell receptor beta chains follows, all from one sample in a study of regulatory T cells in long-lasting Graves disease. TCRdb recomputed calls from the multiplex PCR reads with MiXCR, one row per CDR3 protein. In the table there are 550,000 to 650,000 distinct CDR3 sequences, more than 15% of which are singletons. The same sample was also studied in work on T cells in Graves' hyperthyroidism and ophthalmopathy.

The input for sequencing was peripheral blood mononuclear cells (PBMCs), taken at new diagnosis, from a patient treated with antithyroid drugs. These receptors were collected from a man between 18 and 29 years old with Graves disease. Both conserved end residues are part of each CDR3. The order of the fields is J gene, V gene, D gene, clone size, CDR3 protein, CDR3 DNA. A D gene is named only where the DNA matches it firmly. Some rows mark clone size as missing; the rest say once, few, many or name a class of expanded clone.

TRBJ2-1,TRBV12-3/TRBV12-4,.,many,CASTDVTGNEQFF,TGTGCCAGCACCGACGTGACTGGCAATGAGCAGTTCTTC
TRBJ2-7,TRBV29-1,.,.,CSVPGLISGEQYF,TGCAGCGTTCCAGGGCTCATCTCCGGCGAGCAGTACTTC
TRBJ1-3,TRBV2,.,.,CASQLGEENTIYF,TGTGCCAGCCAGCTGGGAGAAGAAAACACCATATATTTT
TRBJ1-2,TRBV25-1,.,few,CASSSKVLGFYGYTF,TGTGCCAGCAGCAGCAAGGTTCTGGGATTCTATGGCTACACCTTC
TRBJ2-5,TRBV7-3,TRBD2,.,CASSPRLAGKETQYF,TGTGCCAGCAGCCCTCGACTAGCGGGAAAAGAGACCCAGTACTTC
TRBJ1-2,TRBV28,TRBD1,many,CASSSTGGGYGYTF,TGTGCCAGCAGTTCGACAGGGGGTGGCTATGGCTACACCTTC
TRBJ2-1,TRBV30,TRBD2,few,CAWSRELAVQFF,TGTGCCTGGAGTCGAGAGCTAGCGGTTCAGTTCTTC
TRBJ2-5,TRBV6-2/TRBV6-3,TRBD2,.,CASGTSGSSEFF,TGTGCCAGCGGTACTAGCGGGAGTTCAGAGTTCTTC
TRBJ2-7,TRBV12-3/TRBV12-4,TRBD1,few,CASSPNRGVRYEQYF,TGTGCCAGCAGTCCAAACAGGGGGGTTCGATACGAGCAGTACTTC
TRBJ2-7,TRBV27,.,many,CASSSLTGAYEQYF,TGTGCCAGCAGTTCCTTGACAGGAGCCTACGAGCAGTACTTC
TRBJ2-5,TRBV2,.,many,CASSDYYRDSETQYF,TGTGCCAGCAGTGACTACTACAGGGACTCAGAGACCCAGTACTTC